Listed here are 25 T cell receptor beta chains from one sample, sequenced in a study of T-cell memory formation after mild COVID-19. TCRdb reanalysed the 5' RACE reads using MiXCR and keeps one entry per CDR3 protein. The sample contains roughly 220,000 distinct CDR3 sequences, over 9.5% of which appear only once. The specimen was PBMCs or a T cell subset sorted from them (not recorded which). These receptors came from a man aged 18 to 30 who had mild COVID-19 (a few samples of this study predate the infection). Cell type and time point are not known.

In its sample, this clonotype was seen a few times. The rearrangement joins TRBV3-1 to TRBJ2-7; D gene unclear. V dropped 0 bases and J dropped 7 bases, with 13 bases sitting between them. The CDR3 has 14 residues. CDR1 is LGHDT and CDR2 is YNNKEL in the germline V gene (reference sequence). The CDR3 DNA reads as TGTGCCAGCAGCCAAGACGCCGGGCCCCTGGAGCAGTACTTC. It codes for CASSQDAGPLEQYF.

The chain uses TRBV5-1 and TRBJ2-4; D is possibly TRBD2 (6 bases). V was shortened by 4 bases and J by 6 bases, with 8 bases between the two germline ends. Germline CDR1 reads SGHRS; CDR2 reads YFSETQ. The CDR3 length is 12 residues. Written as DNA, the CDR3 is TGCGCCAGCAGCGGGGACTTAAACATTCAGTACTTC. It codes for CASSGDLNIQYF.

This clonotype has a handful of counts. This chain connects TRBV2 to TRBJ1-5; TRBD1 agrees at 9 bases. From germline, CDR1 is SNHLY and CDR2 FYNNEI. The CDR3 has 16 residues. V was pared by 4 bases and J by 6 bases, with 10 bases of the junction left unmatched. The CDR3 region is CASSAGQGSLGQPQHF. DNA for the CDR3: TGTGCCAGCAGTGCTGGACAGGGGAGTTTGGGTCAGCCCCAGCATTTT.

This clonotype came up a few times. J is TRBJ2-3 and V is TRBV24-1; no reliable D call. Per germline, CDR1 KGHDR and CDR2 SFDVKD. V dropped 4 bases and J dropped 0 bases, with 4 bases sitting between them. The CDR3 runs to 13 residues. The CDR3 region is CATSEVSTDTQYF. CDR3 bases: TGTGCCACCAGTGAGGTTAGCACAGATACGCAGTATTTT.

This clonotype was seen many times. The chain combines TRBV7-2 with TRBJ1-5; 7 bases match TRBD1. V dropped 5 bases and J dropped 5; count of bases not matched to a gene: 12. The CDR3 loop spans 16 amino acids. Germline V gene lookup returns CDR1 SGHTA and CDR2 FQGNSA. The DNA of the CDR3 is TGTGCCAGCAGCCCCGGACAAGACAGGGTGGATCAGCCCCAGCATTTT. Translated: CASSPGQDRVDQPQHF.

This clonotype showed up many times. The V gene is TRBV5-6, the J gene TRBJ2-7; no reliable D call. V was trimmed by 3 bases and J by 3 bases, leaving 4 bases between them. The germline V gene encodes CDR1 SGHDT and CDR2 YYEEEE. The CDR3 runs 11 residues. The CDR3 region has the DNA TGTGCCAGCAGCTCCTACTACGAGCAGTACTTC. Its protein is CASSSYYEQYF.

For the CDR3, the DNA is TGCAGCGTTGGAAGGCGTGGAACTGAAGCTTTCTTT. This sequence encodes CSVGRRGTEAFF. The V call is TRBV29-1, the J call TRBJ1-1; D is ambiguous. Trimming removed 4 bases at V and 5 bases at J, with 11 bases between. Germline V gene sequence: CDR1 SQVTM, CDR2 ANQGSEA. The CDR3 is made up of 12 amino acids.

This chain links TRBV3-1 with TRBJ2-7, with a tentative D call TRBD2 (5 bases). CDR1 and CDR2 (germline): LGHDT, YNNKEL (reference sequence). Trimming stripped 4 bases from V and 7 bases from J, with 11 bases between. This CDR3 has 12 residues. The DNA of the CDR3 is TGTGCCAGCAGCCTCCATCGGGGAGAGCAGTACTTC. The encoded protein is CASSLHRGEQYF.

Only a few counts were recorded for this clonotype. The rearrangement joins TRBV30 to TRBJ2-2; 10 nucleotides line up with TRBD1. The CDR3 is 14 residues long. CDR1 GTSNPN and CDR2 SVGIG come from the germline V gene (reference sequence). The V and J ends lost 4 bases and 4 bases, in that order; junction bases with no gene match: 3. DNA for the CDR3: TGTGCCTGGACCCGGACAGGGGGCACCGGGGAGCTGTTTTTT. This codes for CAWTRTGGTGELFF.

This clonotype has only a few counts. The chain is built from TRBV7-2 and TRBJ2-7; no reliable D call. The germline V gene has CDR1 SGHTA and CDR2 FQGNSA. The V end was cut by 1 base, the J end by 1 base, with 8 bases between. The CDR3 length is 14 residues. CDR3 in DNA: TGTGCCAGCAGCTTAGGGGCAGGATCCTACGAGCAGTACGTC. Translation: CASSLGAGSYEQYV.

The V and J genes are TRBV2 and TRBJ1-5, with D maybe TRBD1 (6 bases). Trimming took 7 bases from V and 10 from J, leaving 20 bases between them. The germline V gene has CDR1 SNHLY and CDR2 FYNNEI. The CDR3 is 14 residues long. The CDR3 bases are TGTGCCAGCACGAAGGAACAGGGTGAGGGACCCCAGCATTTT. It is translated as CASTKEQGEGPQHF. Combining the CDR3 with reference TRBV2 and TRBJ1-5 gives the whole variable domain EPEVTQTPSHQVTQMGQEVILRCVPISNHLYFYWYRQILGQKVEFLVSFYNNEISEKSEIFDDQFSVERPDGSNFTLKIRSTKLEDSAMYFCASTKEQGEGPQHFGDGTRLSIL.

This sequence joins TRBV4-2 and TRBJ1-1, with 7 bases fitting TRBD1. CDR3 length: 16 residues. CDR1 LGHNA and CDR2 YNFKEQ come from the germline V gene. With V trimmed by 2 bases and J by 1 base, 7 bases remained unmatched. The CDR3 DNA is TGTGCCAGCAGCCAAATGGATGGGACAGCGAACACTGAAGCTTTCTTT. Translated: CASSQMDGTANTEAFF.

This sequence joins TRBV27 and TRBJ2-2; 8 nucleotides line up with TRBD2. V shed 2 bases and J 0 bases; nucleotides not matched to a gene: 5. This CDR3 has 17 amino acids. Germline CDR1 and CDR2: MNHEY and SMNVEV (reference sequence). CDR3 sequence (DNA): TGTGCCAGCAGTTTAGGGGGACTAGTGGCGAACACCGGGGAGCTGTTTTTT. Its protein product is CASSLGGLVANTGELFF.

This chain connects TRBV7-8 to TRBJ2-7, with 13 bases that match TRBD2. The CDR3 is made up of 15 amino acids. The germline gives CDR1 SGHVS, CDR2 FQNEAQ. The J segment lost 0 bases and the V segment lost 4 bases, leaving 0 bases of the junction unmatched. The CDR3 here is CASSWTSGSSYEQYF. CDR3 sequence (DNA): TGTGCCAGCAGCTGGACTAGCGGGAGCTCCTACGAGCAGTACTTC.

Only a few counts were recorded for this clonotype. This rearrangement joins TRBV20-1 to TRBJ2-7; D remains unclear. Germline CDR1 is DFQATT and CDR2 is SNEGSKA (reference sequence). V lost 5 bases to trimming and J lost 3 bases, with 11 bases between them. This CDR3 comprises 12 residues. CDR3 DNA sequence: TGCAGTGCTCCTGGACCGATCTACGAGCAGTACTTC. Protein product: CSAPGPIYEQYF.

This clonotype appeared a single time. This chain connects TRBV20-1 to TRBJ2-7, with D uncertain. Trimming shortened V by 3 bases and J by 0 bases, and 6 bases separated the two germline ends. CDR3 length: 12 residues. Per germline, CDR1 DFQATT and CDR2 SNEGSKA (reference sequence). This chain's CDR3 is CSARFTSYEQYF. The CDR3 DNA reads TGCAGTGCTAGGTTCACCTCCTACGAGCAGTACTTC.

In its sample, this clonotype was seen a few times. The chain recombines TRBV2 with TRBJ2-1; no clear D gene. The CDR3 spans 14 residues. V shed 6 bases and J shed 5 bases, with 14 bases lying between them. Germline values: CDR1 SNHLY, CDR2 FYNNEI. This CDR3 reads CASSGGVGNNEQFF. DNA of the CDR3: TGTGCCAGCAGCGGCGGTGTTGGAAACAATGAGCAGTTCTTC.

The CDR3: CASSYGTGSDQPQHF. The CDR3 nucleotides are TGTGCCAGCAGTTACGGGACAGGGAGCGATCAGCCCCAGCATTTT. V and J are TRBV12-3 or TRBV12-4 and TRBJ1-5; the match to TRBD1 covers 9 bases. The CDR3 covers 15 residues. Unmatched junction bases numbered 6, after V lost 4 bases and J lost 5 bases.

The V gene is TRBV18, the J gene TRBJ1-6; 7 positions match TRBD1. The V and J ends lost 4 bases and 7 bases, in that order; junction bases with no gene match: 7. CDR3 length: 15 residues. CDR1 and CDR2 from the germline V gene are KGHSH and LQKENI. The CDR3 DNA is TGTGCCAGCTCACAATCGACAGGGATCAATTCACCCCTCCACTTT. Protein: CASSQSTGINSPLHF.

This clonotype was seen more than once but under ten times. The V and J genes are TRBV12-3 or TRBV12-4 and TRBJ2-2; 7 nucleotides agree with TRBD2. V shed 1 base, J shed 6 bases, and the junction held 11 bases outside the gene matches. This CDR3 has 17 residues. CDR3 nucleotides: TGTGCCAGCAGTTTAGGAGCGGGGCGCCCCCTGGCCGGGGAGCTGTTTTTT. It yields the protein CASSLGAGRPLAGELFF.

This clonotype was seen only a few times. CDR3 loop: CASSRVPLAGGLQETQYF. As DNA, the CDR3 is TGTGCCAGCAGCCGAGTCCCCCTAGCGGGGGGGCTCCAAGAGACCCAGTACTTC. The V gene is TRBV7-3, the J gene TRBJ2-5; 12 bases fit TRBD2. CDR1 is SGHTA, CDR2 FQGTGA, per germline. The CDR3 is made up of 18 amino acids. The ends lost 5 bases at V and 1 base at J; junction bases unmatched: 11.

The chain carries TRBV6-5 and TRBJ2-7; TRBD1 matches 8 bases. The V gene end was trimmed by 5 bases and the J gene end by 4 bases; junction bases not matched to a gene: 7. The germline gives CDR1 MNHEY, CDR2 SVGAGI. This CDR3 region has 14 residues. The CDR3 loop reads CASSIRGRMYEQYF. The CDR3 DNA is TGTGCCAGCAGTATCAGGGGGCGAATGTACGAGCAGTACTTC.

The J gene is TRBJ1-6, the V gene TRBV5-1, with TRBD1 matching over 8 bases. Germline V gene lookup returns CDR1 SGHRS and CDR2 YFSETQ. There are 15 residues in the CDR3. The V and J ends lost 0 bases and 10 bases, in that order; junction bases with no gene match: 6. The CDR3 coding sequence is TGCGCCAGCAGCTTGGATCTCAGGGGGCACTCACCCCTCCACTTT. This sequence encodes CASSLDLRGHSPLHF.

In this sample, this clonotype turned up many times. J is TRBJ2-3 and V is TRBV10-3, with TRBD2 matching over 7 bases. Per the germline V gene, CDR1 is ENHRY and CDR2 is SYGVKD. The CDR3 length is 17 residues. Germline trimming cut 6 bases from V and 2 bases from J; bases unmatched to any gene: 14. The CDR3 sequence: CAISRTSASGVTDTQYF. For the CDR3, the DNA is TGTGCCATCAGCCGAACATCCGCAAGCGGGGTCACAGATACGCAGTATTTT.

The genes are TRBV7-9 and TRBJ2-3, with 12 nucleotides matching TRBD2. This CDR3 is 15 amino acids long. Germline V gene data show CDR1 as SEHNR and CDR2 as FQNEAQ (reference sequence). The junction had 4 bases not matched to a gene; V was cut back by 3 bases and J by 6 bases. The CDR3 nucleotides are TGTGCCAGCAGCTTTCGGACTAGCGGGGCTGATACGCAGTATTTT. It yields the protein CASSFRTSGADTQYF.